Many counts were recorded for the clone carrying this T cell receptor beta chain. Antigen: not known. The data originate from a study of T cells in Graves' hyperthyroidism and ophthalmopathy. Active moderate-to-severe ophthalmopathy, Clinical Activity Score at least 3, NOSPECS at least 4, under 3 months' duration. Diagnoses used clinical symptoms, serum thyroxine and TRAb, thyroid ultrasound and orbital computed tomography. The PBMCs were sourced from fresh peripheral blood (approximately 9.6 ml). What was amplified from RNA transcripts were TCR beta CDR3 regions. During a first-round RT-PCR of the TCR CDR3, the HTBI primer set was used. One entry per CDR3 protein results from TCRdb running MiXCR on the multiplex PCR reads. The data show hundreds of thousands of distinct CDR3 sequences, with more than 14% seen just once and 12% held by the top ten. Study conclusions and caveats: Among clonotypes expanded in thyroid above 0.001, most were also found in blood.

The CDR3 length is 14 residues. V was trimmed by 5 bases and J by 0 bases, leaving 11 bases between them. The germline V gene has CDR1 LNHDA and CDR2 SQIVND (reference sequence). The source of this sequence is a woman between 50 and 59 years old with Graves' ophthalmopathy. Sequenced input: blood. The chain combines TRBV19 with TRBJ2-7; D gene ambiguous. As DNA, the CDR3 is TGTGCCAGTAGTCGAGTCCAGAGCTCCTACGAGCAGTACTTC. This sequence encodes CASSRVQSSYEQYF.